These 15 T cell receptor beta chains were sequenced from one sample in a study of Graves' ophthalmopathy and Graves' hyperthyroidism (dated by TCRdb to between 2018 and 2020). Data came from an Illumina HiSeq 2000. For repertoire sequencing, the TCR beta CDR3 regions were amplified from RNA transcripts. HTBI primers and the Qiagen OneStep RT-PCR kit were used in a first-round RT-PCR, which was followed by a second-round multiplex PCR, size selection and purification. TCRdb reran the public reads through fastp at Q25 and MiXCR, keeping productive beta chains. A single entry per CDR3 protein holds the most common genes and DNA from its merged rows. The sample yields hundreds of thousands of distinct CDR3 sequences; about a fifth were counted once. Jointly, the top ten make up approximately 7% of the sample. The sample comprised peripheral blood. These receptors were collected from a woman younger than 35 with stable Graves' hyperthyroidism. Some clones in this sample may be carry-over from other donors' samples. Donor details come from another sample of the same person, matched by shared clones.

This clonotype was seen many times. The chain links TRBV20-1 to TRBJ1-2; D is perhaps TRBD1 (5 bases). V was shortened by 5 bases and J by 1 base, with 14 bases between the two germline ends. Germline values: CDR1 DFQATT, CDR2 SNEGSKA (reference sequence). The CDR3 has 14 amino acids. In nucleotides, the CDR3 is TGCAGTGCTGGCCGTGACAGAAATAACTATGGCTACACCTTC. It specifies CSAGRDRNNYGYTF.

This clonotype was counted many times. The CDR3 region is CASSATGTEAFF. The DNA of the CDR3 is TGTGCCAGCAGTGCGACGGGGACTGAAGCTTTCTTT. The V gene is TRBV6-1, the J gene TRBJ1-1; D gene uncertain. The germline V gene encodes CDR1 MNHNS and CDR2 SASEGT. Trimming stripped 4 bases from V and 5 bases from J, with 8 bases between. The CDR3 covers 12 residues.

This clonotype was recorded many times. This rearrangement joins TRBV20-1 to TRBJ2-7; D not resolved. The CDR3 contains 13 residues. Germline CDR1 DFQATT, CDR2 SNEGSKA (reference sequence). V gave up 1 base and J gave up 6 bases, with 13 bases separating them. CDR3 protein: CSARVRIAVEQYF. For the CDR3, the DNA is TGCAGTGCTAGAGTCCGAATCGCGGTCGAGCAGTACTTC.

This clonotype was observed a handful of times. The chain is built from TRBV6-2 or TRBV6-3 and TRBJ1-1, with D uncertain. This CDR3 has 17 residues. Trimming took 0 bases from V and 10 from J, leaving 24 bases between them. The germline gives CDR1 MNHEY, CDR2 SVGEGT. The CDR3 is CASSYSISLGWSVGAFF. The CDR3 nucleotides read TGTGCCAGCAGTTACTCGATTTCGCTCGGGTGGAGTGTAGGAGCTTTCTTT.

The chain carries TRBV28 and TRBJ2-7; D is unresolved. Looked up from germline, CDR1 is MDHEN and CDR2 is SYDVKM. V lost 2 bases, J lost 3 bases, and 11 bases lay in between. The CDR3 sequence is 14 residues long. The CDR3 DNA follows: TGTGCCAGCAGTTTACTAGATTCCGTCTACGAGCAGTACTTC. Translated, it gives CASSLLDSVYEQYF.

V and J are TRBV2 and TRBJ2-7; 10 bases map to TRBD1. The germline V gene has CDR1 SNHLY and CDR2 FYNNEI. The CDR3 is 14 amino acids. J gave up 2 bases and V 8 bases, and 6 bases lay outside the gene matches. The CDR3 DNA follows: TGTGCCAGCGAAGGGACAGGGGATACCTACGAGCAGTACTTC. It is translated as CASEGTGDTYEQYF. The full variable domain, in which reference TRBV2 and TRBJ2-7 provide the parts outside the CDR3, is EPEVTQTPSHQVTQMGQEVILRCVPISNHLYFYWYRQILGQKVEFLVSFYNNEISEKSEIFDDQFSVERPDGSNFTLKIRSTKLEDSAMYFCASEGTGDTYEQYFGPGTRLTVT.

The V and J genes are TRBV7-9 and TRBJ2-2; D tentatively fits TRBD1 or TRBD2 (5 bases each). This CDR3 has 15 residues. Germline loops: CDR1 SEHNR, CDR2 FQNEAQ (reference sequence). V was shortened by 10 bases and J by 3 bases, with 18 bases between the two germline ends. In DNA form, the CDR3 reads TGTGCCACCCCGGTGGGGGACCTTTACACCGGGGAGCTGTTTTTT. Amino acid sequence: CATPVGDLYTGELFF.

In this sample, this clonotype turned up many times. V usage is TRBV2 and J usage is TRBJ2-7, with D perhaps TRBD1 (5 bases). CDR1 is SNHLY and CDR2 is FYNNEI in the germline V gene. Trimming took 4 bases from V and 6 from J, leaving 13 bases between them. The CDR3 totals 13 residues. The CDR3 here is CASSGVGLIEQYF. The CDR3, as DNA: TGTGCCAGCAGTGGTGTGGGGCTCATCGAGCAGTACTTC.

The J gene is TRBJ1-6, the V gene TRBV20-1, with 9 bases that match TRBD1. J gave up 3 bases and V 0 bases, and 6 bases lay outside the gene matches. In germline, CDR1 is DFQATT, CDR2 SNEGSKA (reference sequence). The CDR3 runs to 17 residues. Written as DNA, the CDR3 is TGCAGTGCTAGAGATCGGGACAGGGCAAACTATAATTCACCCCTCCACTTT. It translates to CSARDRDRANYNSPLHF.

The chain combines TRBV5-1 with TRBJ1-2; 11 positions agree with TRBD1. From germline, CDR1 is SGHRS and CDR2 YFSETQ. The V segment lost 0 bases and the J segment 4 bases; nucleotides outside the gene matches: 8. There are 17 residues in the CDR3. Here the CDR3 reads CASSLGTGGEVGYGYTF. CDR3 nucleotides: TGCGCCAGCAGCTTGGGGACAGGGGGCGAAGTCGGCTATGGCTACACCTTC.

This clonotype showed up many times. CDR3 DNA sequence: TGTGCCTGGACCACCCTCCGCGGGGGGGCGATCACCGGGGAGCTGTTTTTT. Translated: CAWTTLRGGAITGELFF. The V and J genes are TRBV30 and TRBJ2-2; 9 bases fit TRBD2. V lost 4 bases and J lost 4; bases outside the gene matches: 13. CDR1 is GTSNPN, CDR2 SVGIG, per germline (reference sequence). The CDR3 length is 17 residues. Looking up the rest from reference TRBV30 and TRBJ2-2 gives the full variable domain: SQTIHQWPATLVQPVGSPLSLECTVEGTSNPNLYWYRQAAGRGLQLLFYSVGIGQISSEVPQNLSASRPQDRQFILSSKKLLLSDSGFYLCAWTTLRGGAITGELFFGEGSRLTVL.

As regards this clonotype: Just one base apart from a much larger clone, this may be a read error. The chain carries TRBV12-3 or TRBV12-4 and TRBJ1-5; no reliable D call. CDR3 size: 14 residues. CDR3 DNA: TGTGCCAGCAGTTTGGGCAGAGAGAATCAGCCCCAGAATTTT. It encodes CASSLGRENQPQNF.

This clonotype came up once. The CDR3 loop is CASSPKTGGATGYTF. The CDR3 DNA sequence: TGTGCCAGCAGTCCCAAGACAGGGGGCGCGACTGGCTACACCTTC. J is TRBJ1-2 and V is TRBV12-3 or TRBV12-4; TRBD1 matches at 10 bases. This CDR3 comprises 15 residues. The ends lost 5 bases at V and 7 bases at J; junction bases unmatched: 10.

This clonotype was counted many times. The chain uses TRBV5-4 and TRBJ1-2; D is uncertain. Germline CDR1 reads SGHNT; CDR2 reads YYREEE (reference sequence). The CDR3 contains 13 residues. Trimming took 0 bases from V and 1 from J, leaving 4 bases between them. CDR3 in amino acids: CASSLEYNYGYTF. CDR3 DNA: TGTGCCAGCAGCTTGGAGTATAACTATGGCTACACCTTC.

This clonotype was seen many times. The chain is built from TRBV28 and TRBJ1-5; 7 positions agree with TRBD1. Trimming removed 5 bases from V and 1 base from J; junction bases left unmatched: 5. CDR1 and CDR2 from the germline V gene are MDHEN and SYDVKM. This CDR3 spans 15 amino acids. This CDR3 is CASSRPQGSNQPQHF. The DNA for the CDR3 is TGTGCCAGCAGTCGACCACAGGGGAGCAATCAGCCCCAGCATTTT.